The entry below gives a single T cell receptor (beta chain) sequence along with its context. Its target antigen remains unknown. This entry belongs to a study of CXCR3-negative and CXCR3-positive naive CD8 T cells (dated by TCRdb to between 2019 and 2020). General notes on the study: In total, approximately 140 million TRB reads were obtained, which works out to roughly 1.5 +/- 0.3 million reads per library. Diversity and physicochemical repertoire analyses were performed on 11 donors pooled from two independent experiments. For the TRBV-TRBJ cluster analysis, the naive subsets came from 5 donors, while the memory cells came from 3 donors. Broad study findings and their caveats: Similar TRBV-TRBJ usage was shown by naive CXCR3-negative and CXCR3-positive cells from the same donor, whereas distinct patterns were shown by memory cells. Because surface CD5, which has been linked to self-reactivity in mice, was comparable between naive subsets, TCR interaction strength was also inferred from TRB CDR3 physicochemical properties. TRB CDR3s from CXCR3-positive naive cells showed higher hydrophobicity (lower Kidera factor 4), lower energy, and higher strength and volume indices than CXCR3-negative naive cells. CXCR3 expression partially decreased after cryopreservation, so most assays used freshly isolated PBMCs. Repertoire diversity was comparably high in both naive subsets but much lower in memory CD8+ T cells.

There are 13 amino acids in the CDR3, from cysteine to phenylalanine inclusive. The entry carries no DNA sequence. Taken from the germline V gene, the CDR1 and CDR2 loops are SGHVS and FNYEAQ. For sequencing, a NextSeq 550 was employed. The Human TCR Profiling Kit (MiLaboratory) was used to prepare UMI-labeled 5' RACE TRB cDNA libraries. The full amount of extracted RNA was used for cDNA synthesis, and the full amount of resulting cDNA was used for PCR amplification. The libraries were made side by side, with each library going through the same number of PCR cycles. In the original analysis: With a minimum of two reads required per UMI, MIGEC and MiXCR pulled out about 50,000 +/- 10,000 unique UMI-labeled TRB cDNA molecules from each library. An average of roughly 40,000 +/- 10,000 functional in-frame TRB CDR3 nucleotide clonotypes without stop codons was found per library. After each sample was downsampled to 5000 UMI-labeled TRB molecules, VDJtools was used to calculate diversity metrics such as normalized Shannon-Wiener and Chao1. Clonotype-size-weighted physicochemical properties of the central five CDR3 residues (interaction energy, strength, volume and Kidera factor 4) were computed in VDJtools. Reprocessed by TCRdb, the reads give a single entry per CDR3 protein sequence, without DNA. The V and J calls and clone size come from TCRdb's table, not from the authors' own analysis. The sample's own table lists roughly 110,000 distinct CDR3 sequences. Approximately 0.37% of the sample is in the top ten clones.

For each CD8+ T cell subset, flow sorting was done in triplicate, and 300,000 to 350,000 cells per subset went directly into RLT lysis buffer. To exclude memory contaminants, naive CD8+ T cells were stringently defined as CD45RO-CCR7+CD27+CD95-. Peripheral blood mononuclear cells were isolated from buffy coats using standard density gradient centrifugation. A FACSAria III was used to flow-sort naive CXCR3-negative and CXCR3-positive CD8+ T cells. Total RNA was extracted from sorted cells with an RNeasy Mini Kit. The V gene is TRBV7-6 and the J gene is TRBJ2-5. The sample consisted of naive CXCR3+ CD8+ T cells from blood. The sample's cell subset or site label, decoded: CD45RO-CCR7+CD27+CD95- naive CD8+ T cells expressing CXCR3 (TNR3+). This TCR was sampled from a human donor in good health. Some clones in this sample may be carry-over from other donors' samples. This receptor carries the CDR3 CASSLSVVETQYF.